The 27 T cell receptor beta chains in this list originate from one sample, sequenced in a study of blood T cell repertoires in COVID-19 (TCRdb year 2020). Libraries were constructed by the immunoSEQ multiplex PCR assay. TCRdb stores this immuneACCESS table with in-frame sequences only. Part of the clones is absent; in the studies checked, under half of the shortfall reflects unresolved V genes, and no reason is known for the rest. The table for this sample lists about 140,000 clones; around 76% of them were counted only once. Clones ranked in the top ten supply over 10% of the sample. Sequencing was performed on peripheral blood. These receptors originate from a man at least 80 years old with acute or convalescent COVID-19.

V usage is TRBV28 and J usage is TRBJ1-4; no clear D. Germline lookup yields CDR1 MDHEN and CDR2 SYDVKM. The CDR3 extends over 14 amino acids. The V end lost 6 bases, the J end lost 4 bases, and 12 bases lay between the germline ends. The CDR3 nucleotides read TGTGCCAGCAGCCGCCGAGTCGATAATGAAAAACTGTTTTTT. Its translation is CASSRRVDNEKLFF. Complete variable domain (other parts from reference TRBV28 and TRBJ1-4): DVKVTQSSRYLVKRTGEKVFLECVQDMDHENMFWYRQDPGLGLRLIYFSYDVKMKEKGDIPEGYSVSREKKERFSLILESASTNQTSMYLCASSRRVDNEKLFFGSGTQLSVL.

The chain joins TRBV29-1 to TRBJ1-1; tentative D call: TRBD1 (5 bases). The CDR3 sequence is 13 residues long. Between the trimmed V and J ends, which lost 7 bases and 4 bases, there was a span of 16 bases. Germline V gene sequence: CDR1 SQVTM, CDR2 ANQGSEA. CDR3 amino acids: CSGGPGEGTEAFF. CDR3 nucleotide sequence: TGCAGCGGGGGACCGGGGGAGGGCACTGAAGCTTTCTTT.

The chain is built from TRBV23-1 and TRBJ1-3; tentatively, D is TRBD1 (5 bases). TRBV23-1 carries the ORF label, with uncertain function. This CDR3 region has 14 residues. Between the trimmed V and J ends, which lost 4 bases and 5 bases, there was a span of 12 bases. The CDR3 DNA follows: TGCGCCAGCAGTCCCCGGGAGGGGAGAAACACCATATATTTT. This codes for CASSPREGRNTIYF.

This clone has just one count. The chain uses TRBV28 and TRBJ1-3; D is ambiguous. V dropped 4 bases and J dropped 0 bases, with 10 bases sitting between them. The CDR3 extends over 15 amino acids. From germline, CDR1 is MDHEN and CDR2 SYDVKM. CDR3 loop: CASSSHGLSGNTIYF. CDR3 bases: TGTGCCAGCAGTTCGCACGGACTCTCTGGAAACACCATATATTTT.

The chain recombines TRBV18 with TRBJ2-2, with D possibly matching TRBD2 (6 bases). The CDR3 length is 13 residues. Germline CDR1 is KGHSH and CDR2 is LQKENI. With 3 bases removed from V and 9 bases from J, the gap between germline ends came to 11 bases. CDR3 sequence: CASSPRLGRELFF. In DNA, the CDR3 is TGTGCCAGCTCACCCCGACTAGGACGGGAGCTGTTTTTT. Drawing the rest from reference TRBV18 and TRBJ2-2, the complete variable domain is NAGVMQNPRHLVRRRGQEARLRCSPMKGHSHVYWYRQLPEEGLKFMVYLQKENIIDESGMPKERFSAEFPKEGPSILRIQQVVRGDSAAYFCASSPRLGRELFFGEGSRLTVL.

The chain is built from TRBV14 and TRBJ1-2; D unresolved. Germline V gene sequence: CDR1 SGHDN, CDR2 FVKESK. Trimming removed 2 bases at V and 4 bases at J, with 17 bases between. The CDR3 has 16 residues. The CDR3 loop reads CASSQTLEGWIYGYTF. Here the CDR3 DNA reads TGTGCCAGCAGCCAAACACTGGAGGGTTGGATCTATGGCTACACCTTC. The entire variable domain, with the rest obtained from reference TRBV14 and TRBJ1-2, is as follows: EAGVTQFPSHSVIEKGQTVTLRCDPISGHDNLYWYRRVMGKEIKFLLHFVKESKQDESGMPNNRFLAERTGGTYSTLKVQPAELEDSGVYFCASSQTLEGWIYGYTFGSGTRLTVV.

The V and J genes are TRBV7-8 and TRBJ2-1; 12 positions match TRBD2. The CDR3 is 16 amino acids. Looked up from germline, CDR1 is SGHVS and CDR2 is FQNEAQ. V dropped 4 bases and J dropped 6; count of bases not matched to a gene: 7. The CDR3 loop reads CASSSSPSGGVNEQFF. The CDR3 nucleotides read TGTGCCAGCAGCTCATCTCCTAGCGGGGGGGTCAATGAGCAGTTCTTC.

The chain employs TRBV4-1 and TRBJ2-7, with 11 bases that match TRBD1. V was pared by 0 bases and J by 6 bases, with 7 bases of the junction left unmatched. The CDR3 is 16 amino acids. Germline-derived CDR1 and CDR2 are MGHRA and YSYEKL. This chain's CDR3 is CASSQDRGTGGGEQYF. In DNA form, the CDR3 reads TGCGCCAGCAGCCAAGATCGTGGGACAGGGGGGGGCGAGCAGTACTTC.

V usage is TRBV27 and J usage is TRBJ2-3; 11 bases map to TRBD1. Trimming cost V 5 bases and J 4 bases; bases outside gene matches: 5. The germline gives CDR1 MNHEY, CDR2 SMNVEV (reference sequence). The CDR3 covers 15 residues. DNA of the CDR3: TGTGCCAGCAGTCCCTGGACAGGGGGCGCAGATACGCAGTATTTT. Its translation is CASSPWTGGADTQYF.

V and J are TRBV6-6 and TRBJ1-4, with D unresolved. The ends were cut back, 5 bases at V and 8 bases at J, with 12 bases in the middle. Germline CDR1 and CDR2: MNHNY and SVGAGI (reference sequence). The CDR3 consists of 13 residues. This CDR3 is CASSLNPGEKLFF. The CDR3 DNA follows: TGTGCCAGCAGTCTCAACCCGGGGGAAAAACTGTTTTTT.

This sequence joins TRBV5-5 and TRBJ2-3; TRBD2 matches 7 bases. Trimming cost V 4 bases and J 4 bases; bases outside gene matches: 12. The CDR3 totals 16 residues. Germline V gene sequence: CDR1 SGHKS, CDR2 YYEKEE (reference sequence). In DNA, the CDR3 is TGTGCCAGCAGCGTGCGCGAAGGACTAGGATCAGATACGCAGTATTTT. It yields the protein CASSVREGLGSDTQYF. Looking up the rest from reference TRBV5-5 and TRBJ2-3 gives the full variable domain: DAGVTQSPTHLIKTRGQQVTLRCSPISGHKSVSWYQQVLGQGPQFIFQYYEKEERGRGNFPDRFSARQFPNYSSELNVNALLLGDSALYLCASSVREGLGSDTQYFGPGTRLTVL.

J is TRBJ1-5 and V is TRBV7-2; D not certain. In germline, CDR1 is SGHTA, CDR2 FQGNSA. Trimming took 1 base from V and 6 from J, leaving 7 bases between them. The CDR3 length is 13 residues. DNA for the CDR3: TGTGCCAGCAGCTTAGATGTATCTCAGCCCCAGCATTTT. Translated: CASSLDVSQPQHF.

V and J are TRBV28 and TRBJ1-1; D not resolved. CDR1 and CDR2 (germline): MDHEN, SYDVKM. The CDR3 runs 15 residues. V shed 3 bases and J shed 1 base, with 12 bases lying between them. CDR3 nucleotide sequence: TGTGCCAGCAGTTTCCCGGGTGCTTCGAACACTGAAGCTTTCTTT. Translated: CASSFPGASNTEAFF.

The V call is TRBV7-2, the J call TRBJ2-5; TRBD1 agrees at 8 bases. The length of the CDR3 is 14 residues. The germline V gene has CDR1 SGHTA and CDR2 FQGNSA. Germline trimming cut 5 bases from V and 4 bases from J; bases unmatched to any gene: 6. CDR3 protein: CASSPDRVTETQYF. In DNA form, the CDR3 reads TGTGCCAGCAGCCCGGACAGGGTCACAGAGACCCAGTACTTC.

The chain couples TRBV19 to TRBJ1-5, with a tentative D call TRBD1 (6 bases). Trimming pared 0 bases from V and 10 bases from J, leaving 10 bases between. The CDR3 totals 13 residues. Germline-derived CDR1 and CDR2 are LNHDA and SQIVND (reference sequence). The CDR3, as DNA: TGTGCCAGTAGTATAGATTGGGACATCCCCCAGCATTTT. It specifies CASSIDWDIPQHF.

Only one count was recorded for this clone. This chain uses TRBV28 with TRBJ1-5; no clear D. The CDR3 consists of 12 residues. V lost 3 bases, J lost 4 bases, and 4 bases lay in between. The germline CDR1 and CDR2 sequences are MDHEN and SYDVKM. The CDR3 coding sequence is TGTGCCAGCAGTTTTCAGAATCAGCCCCAGCATTTT. Translated, it gives CASSFQNQPQHF.

This chain connects TRBV27 to TRBJ1-2; D might be TRBD1 (5 bases). This CDR3 contains 14 residues. Germline CDR1 MNHEY, CDR2 SMNVEV (reference sequence). The V and J ends lost 3 bases and 7 bases respectively, with 15 bases between them. This chain's CDR3 is CASSFRGGVSGYTF. DNA for the CDR3: TGTGCCAGCAGTTTTCGGGGGGGAGTGAGTGGCTACACCTTC.

CDR3 nucleotide sequence: TGTGCCAGCAGCGGTAGACAGGGGGCATTGGATGGCTACACCTTC. This translates into CASSGRQGALDGYTF. The J gene is TRBJ1-2, the V gene TRBV7-2, with 10 bases aligning to TRBD1. Germline-derived CDR1 and CDR2 are SGHTA and FQGNSA. This CDR3 is 15 amino acids long. The trim removed 5 bases at V and 6 bases at J, leaving 9 bases unmatched.

This chain uses TRBV2 with TRBJ2-7; maybe TRBD2 (7 bases). With 5 bases removed from V and 0 bases from J, the gap between germline ends came to 11 bases. Germline CDR1 and CDR2: SNHLY and FYNNEI. The CDR3 runs to 14 residues. CDR3 sequence: CASSPRGGSYEQYF. CDR3 bases: TGTGCCAGCAGTCCGAGGGGGGGCTCCTACGAGCAGTACTTC.

This chain joins TRBV18 and TRBJ2-1; TRBD2 agrees at 8 bases. The germline gives CDR1 KGHSH, CDR2 LQKENI. The CDR3 totals 15 residues. The V gene end was trimmed by 3 bases and the J gene end by 4 bases; junction bases not matched to a gene: 5. The CDR3 nucleotides are TGTGCCAGCTCACCGGCGGGGGGTTCTTACAATGAGCAGTTCTTC. This encodes CASSPAGGSYNEQFF.

This clone showed up just a few times. This chain joins TRBV18 and TRBJ2-5, with D possibly being TRBD1 (5 bases). The CDR3 has 14 amino acids. V was pared by 3 bases and J by 5 bases, with 13 bases between. Germline V gene data show CDR1 as KGHSH and CDR2 as LQKENI. The CDR3 protein is CASSPFDSPETQYF. DNA of the CDR3: TGTGCCAGCTCACCGTTCGACAGCCCCGAGACCCAGTACTTC.

In its sample, this clone was seen a few times. J is TRBJ1-5 and V is TRBV24-1; TRBD1 matches 7 bases. CDR1 and CDR2 (germline): KGHDR, SFDVKD. CDR3 length equals 15 residues. The ends lost 4 bases at V and 6 bases at J; junction bases unmatched: 8. The chain's CDR3 is CATSEKTGVRQPQHF. In nucleotides, the CDR3 is TGTGCCACCAGTGAAAAAACAGGGGTGCGTCAGCCCCAGCATTTT.

This chain links TRBV9 with TRBJ2-2; D unresolved. V lost 4 bases and J 6 bases, leaving 4 bases between the germline ends. Germline CDR1 reads SGDLS; CDR2 reads YYNGEE. This CDR3 comprises 11 residues. The CDR3 coding sequence is TGTGCCAGCAGCCTTTCCGGGGAGCTGTTTTTT. Translating gives CASSLSGELFF.

The genes are TRBV18 and TRBJ2-1; TRBD2 agrees at 8 bases. CDR3 length equals 16 residues. Germline CDR1 is KGHSH and CDR2 is LQKENI. V lost 6 bases to trimming and J lost 0 bases; unmatched junction nucleotides: 7. CDR3 in amino acids: CASSYSGASSYNEQFF. DNA of the CDR3: TGTGCCAGCTCCTATAGCGGGGCTAGCTCCTACAATGAGCAGTTCTTC.

V is TRBV4-2 and J is TRBJ1-1, with 7 bases lining up with TRBD1. Trimming took 0 bases from V and 3 from J; bases not matched to a gene: 4. CDR1 and CDR2 (germline): LGHNA, YNFKEQ. This CDR3 region has 15 residues. The DNA for the CDR3 is TGTGCCAGCAGCCAAGATGCGAGGGGGCACACTGAAGCTTTCTTT. Translation gives CASSQDARGHTEAFF.

Remarks on this clone: The germline gene is not matched at one end of the junction; a read error may be the cause. The rearrangement uses TRBV3-1 (or the pseudogene TRBV3-2) and TRBJ1-1, with D uncertain. CDR3 length: 12 residues. Germline CDR1 and CDR2: LGHDT and YNNKEL (reference sequence). This chain's CDR3 is CASSPGAGSGSF. The CDR3 DNA is TGTGCCAGCAGCCCTGGAGCGGGCTCCGGGTCTTTT.

The chain joins TRBV9 to TRBJ1-4; 8 bases agree with TRBD1. CDR1 is SGDLS and CDR2 is YYNGEE in the germline V gene. This CDR3 has 16 amino acids. The V and J ends lost 4 bases and 6 bases, in that order; junction bases with no gene match: 11. CDR3 sequence (DNA): TGTGCCAGCAGCTCACTTGGACAGGGCGAAGATGAAAAACTGTTTTTT. Translation gives CASSSLGQGEDEKLFF.